The 7 T cell receptor beta chains below all came from one sample that was sequenced in a study of cytomegalovirus exposure and HLA in healthy donors. The PCR was carried out with 60 Vbeta primers and 13 Jbeta primers. Clones were read by immunoSEQ multiplex PCR, and TCRdb kept only the in-frame ones, dropping some. The repertoire holds under 75,000 clones, with 74% as singletons. Sequenced sample: PBMCs. The receptors derive from a human donor in good health.

Here the CDR3 DNA reads TGTGCCAGCAGCTCAGGGGACAGGGTATCCGAGCAGTACTTC. Amino acids: CASSSGDRVSEQYF. V is TRBV5-6 and J is TRBJ2-7, with 9 bases aligning to TRBD1. With V trimmed by 3 bases and J by 6 bases, 7 bases remained unmatched. CDR1 and CDR2 from the germline V gene are SGHDT and YYEEEE. The CDR3 has 14 residues.

The chain uses TRBV7-9 and TRBJ1-2; 9 nucleotides line up with TRBD1. The CDR3 consists of 15 residues. Looked up from germline, CDR1 is SEHNR and CDR2 is FQNEAQ (reference sequence). After removal of 6 bases from V and 6 bases from J, the junction contained 11 bases not matched to a gene. The CDR3 nucleotides read TGTGCCAGCAGTTATACAGGGGGCGCGGCGAATGGCTACACCTTC. Translated: CASSYTGGAANGYTF.

The chain is built from TRBV28 and TRBJ2-7; a weak D match, TRBD1 (6 bases). From germline, CDR1 is MDHEN and CDR2 SYDVKM. Trimming shortened V by 6 bases and J by 4 bases, and 16 bases separated the two germline ends. CDR3 length equals 14 residues. The CDR3 DNA follows: TGTGCCAGCAGACCCGAGGACAGCCAGTACGAGCAGTACTTC. It yields the protein CASRPEDSQYEQYF.

The V call is TRBV7-3, the J call TRBJ2-3, with 10 bases matching TRBD2. Germline V gene data show CDR1 as SGHTA and CDR2 as FQGTGA. The CDR3 runs 16 residues. Trimming removed 5 bases from V and 1 base from J; junction bases left unmatched: 6. This chain's CDR3 is CASSDIAGGGTDTQYF. CDR3 bases: TGTGCCAGCAGCGACATAGCGGGAGGCGGCACAGATACGCAGTATTTT.

The chain is built from TRBV19 and TRBJ1-5, with 10 bases fitting TRBD1. This CDR3 is 15 amino acids long. Looked up from germline, CDR1 is LNHDA and CDR2 is SQIVND (reference sequence). V lost 7 bases and J lost 5; bases outside the gene matches: 8. This CDR3 is CASTRTGGGHQPQHF. CDR3 nucleotides: TGTGCCAGTACTCGGACAGGGGGAGGTCATCAGCCCCAGCATTTT.

The rearrangement links TRBV27 to TRBJ2-2; no clear D. The CDR3 runs 15 residues. Germline CDR1 is MNHEY and CDR2 is SMNVEV (reference sequence). V lost 3 bases and J lost 2, with 10 bases in between. CDR3 sequence reads: CASSFAVFNTGELFF. CDR3 nucleotides: TGTGCCAGCAGTTTTGCGGTTTTTAACACCGGGGAGCTGTTTTTT.

The V gene is TRBV6-5, the J gene TRBJ2-7, with 8 bases that match TRBD1. V lost 7 bases and J lost 4; bases outside the gene matches: 9. From germline, CDR1 is MNHEY and CDR2 SVGAGI. This CDR3 spans 14 amino acids. CDR3 DNA: TGTGCCAGCACTAGGGACAGGTCCCATTACGAGCAGTACTTC. Protein: CASTRDRSHYEQYF.